These T cell receptor beta chains were read from a single sample in a study of T cells in pancreatic ductal adenocarcinoma. Method: immunoSEQ multiplex PCR; TCRdb's copy keeps in-frame clones and lacks some. The sample includes around 31,000 clones, about 92% seen only once; the top ten take around 2.1%. Material for sequencing was PBMCs. These receptors all stem from a human donor with pancreatic ductal adenocarcinoma. Each CDR3 is given with its conserved first and last residue. A D gene is named only where the DNA matches it firmly.

D gene | J gene | V gene | CDR3 DNA | CDR3 protein
. | TRBJ1-2 | TRBV19 | TGTGCCAGTAGTATAGATCTCGGGGGGCTGAGCTATGGCTACACCTTC | CASSIDLGGLSYGYTF
. | TRBJ2-7 | TRBV28 | TGTGCCAGCACCATCATCGGGGGCGAGCAGTACTTC | CASTIIGGEQYF
. | TRBJ2-7 | TRBV30 | TGTGCCTGGAGCGACCGGGAGCAGTACTTC | CAWSDREQYF
. | TRBJ2-5 | TRBV5-4 | TGTGCCAGCAGCCCCGGAGGGGACAGCGAGACCCAGTACTTC | CASSPGGDSETQYF
. | TRBJ1-5 | TRBV7-9 | TGTGCCAGCAGCTTAAATCAGGATCAGCCCCAGCATTTT | CASSLNQDQPQHF
. | TRBJ2-3 | TRBV7-2 | TGTGCCAGCAGCTTAGTACCAGCGAGCACAGATACGCAGTATTTT | CASSLVPASTDTQYF
. | TRBJ2-5 | TRBV5-4 | TGTGCCAGCAGCTTGGATCAGGGGGGCGGGCGGAAGACCCAGTACTTC | CASSLDQGGGRKTQYF
TRBD2 | TRBJ2-7 | TRBV7-9 | TGTGCCAGCAGCTCTAGCGGGAGTTCGGGAGAGCAGTACTTC | CASSSSGSSGEQYF
. | TRBJ1-1 | TRBV18 | TGTGCCAGCTCACCAACCTCTGGACAGAACACTGAAGCTTTCTTT | CASSPTSGQNTEAFF
. | TRBJ1-1 | TRBV6-6 | TGTGCCAGCAGTTCTCCAGGGGAAGAAGCTTTCTTT | CASSSPGEEAFF
. | TRBJ2-3 | TRBV6-1 | TGTGCCACCCGGCGTGATAGCGCTTATACGCAGTATTTT | CATRRDSAYTQYF
TRBD2 | TRBJ2-1 | TRBV5-4 | TGTGCCAGCAGCTATATTCAGGGAGGGGTTTACAATGAGCAGTTCTTC | CASSYIQGGVYNEQFF
. | TRBJ2-5 | TRBV7-7 | TGTGCTAGCAGCTTATCGGGGACGGATTTAGAGACCCAGTACTTC | CASSLSGTDLETQYF
TRBD1 | TRBJ1-3 | TRBV9 | TGTGCCAGCAGCGTAGGACTACAGGGGACTGGAAACACCATATATTTT | CASSVGLQGTGNTIYF
TRBD2 | TRBJ2-7 | TRBV28 | TGTGCCAGCAGTCCCGGACTAGCGGGAGACGAGCAGTACTTC | CASSPGLAGDEQYF
. | TRBJ2-3 | TRBV18 | TGTGCCAGCTCACCACCGAGAACTAGTATAAAATCAGATACGCAGTATTTT | CASSPPRTSIKSDTQYF